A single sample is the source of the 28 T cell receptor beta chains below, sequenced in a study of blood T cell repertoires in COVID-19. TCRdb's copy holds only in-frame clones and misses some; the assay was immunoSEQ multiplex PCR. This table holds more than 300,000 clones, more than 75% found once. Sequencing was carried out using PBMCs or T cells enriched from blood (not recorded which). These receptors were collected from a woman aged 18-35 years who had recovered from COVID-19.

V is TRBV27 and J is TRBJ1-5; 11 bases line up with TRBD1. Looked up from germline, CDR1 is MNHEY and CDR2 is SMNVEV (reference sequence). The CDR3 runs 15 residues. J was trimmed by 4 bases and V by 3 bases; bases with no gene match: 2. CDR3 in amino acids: CASSFGTGGNQPQHF. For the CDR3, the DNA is TGTGCCAGCAGTTTTGGGACAGGGGGAAATCAGCCCCAGCATTTT.

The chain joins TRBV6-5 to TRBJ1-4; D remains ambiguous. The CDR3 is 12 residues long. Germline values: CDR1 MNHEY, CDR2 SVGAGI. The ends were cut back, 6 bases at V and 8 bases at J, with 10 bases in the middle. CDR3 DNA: TGTGCCAGCAGCCAGGTCGACGAAAAACTGTTTTTT. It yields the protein CASSQVDEKLFF.

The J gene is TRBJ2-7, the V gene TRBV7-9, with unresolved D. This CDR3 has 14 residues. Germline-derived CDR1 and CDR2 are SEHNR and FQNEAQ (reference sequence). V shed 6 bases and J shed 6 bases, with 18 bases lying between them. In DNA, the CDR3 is TGTGCCAGCAGTACGTCCCGAGGAATCGGCGAGCAGTACTTC. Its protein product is CASSTSRGIGEQYF.

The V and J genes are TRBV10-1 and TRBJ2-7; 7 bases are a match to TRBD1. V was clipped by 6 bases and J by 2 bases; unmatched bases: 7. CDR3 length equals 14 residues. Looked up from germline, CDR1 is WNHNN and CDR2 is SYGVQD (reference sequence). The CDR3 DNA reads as TGCGCCAGCAGCCTAGGGACAGAGACCTACGAGCAGTACTTC. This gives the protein CASSLGTETYEQYF.

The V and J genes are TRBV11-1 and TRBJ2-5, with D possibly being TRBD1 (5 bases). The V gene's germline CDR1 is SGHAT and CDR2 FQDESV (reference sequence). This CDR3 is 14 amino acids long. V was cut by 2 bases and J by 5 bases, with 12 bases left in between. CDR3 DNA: TGTGCCAGCAGCTTACAACAGGCGGCGGAGACCCAGTACTTC. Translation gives CASSLQQAAETQYF.

CDR3 loop: CASSQDRGSSGANVLTF. The CDR3 bases are TGTGCCAGCAGCCAAGACAGGGGAAGCTCTGGGGCCAACGTCCTGACTTTC. The chain combines TRBV4-2 with TRBJ2-6, with a possible D match to TRBD1 (6 bases). The CDR3 sequence is 17 residues long. The V end lost 0 bases, the J end lost 0 bases, and 9 bases lay between the germline ends. CDR1 is LGHNA and CDR2 is YNFKEQ in the germline V gene.

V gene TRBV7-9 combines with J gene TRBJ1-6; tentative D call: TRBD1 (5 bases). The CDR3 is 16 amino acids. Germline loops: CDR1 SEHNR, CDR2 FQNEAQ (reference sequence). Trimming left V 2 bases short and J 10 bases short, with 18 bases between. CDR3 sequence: CASSLIATGLSSPLHF. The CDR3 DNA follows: TGTGCCAGCAGCTTAATCGCAACAGGATTGAGCTCACCCCTCCACTTT.

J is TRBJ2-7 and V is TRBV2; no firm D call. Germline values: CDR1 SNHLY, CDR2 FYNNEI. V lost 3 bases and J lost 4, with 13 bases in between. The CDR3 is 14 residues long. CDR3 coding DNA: TGTGCCAGCAGTGAGGTCGACGGAGCATACGAGCAGTACTTC. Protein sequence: CASSEVDGAYEQYF.

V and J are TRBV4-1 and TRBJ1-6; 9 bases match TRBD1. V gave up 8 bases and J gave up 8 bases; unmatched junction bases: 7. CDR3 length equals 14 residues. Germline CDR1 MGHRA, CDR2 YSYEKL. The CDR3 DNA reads TGCGCCAGCCAAGGGACAGGGAAGGATTCACCCCTCCACTTT. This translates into CASQGTGKDSPLHF.

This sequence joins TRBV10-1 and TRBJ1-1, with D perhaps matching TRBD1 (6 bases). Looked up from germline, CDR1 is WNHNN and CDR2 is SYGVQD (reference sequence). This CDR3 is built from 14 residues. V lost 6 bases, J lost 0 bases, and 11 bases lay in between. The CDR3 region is CASRAGQMNTEAFF. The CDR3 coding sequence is TGCGCCAGCAGGGCTGGACAGATGAACACTGAAGCTTTCTTT.

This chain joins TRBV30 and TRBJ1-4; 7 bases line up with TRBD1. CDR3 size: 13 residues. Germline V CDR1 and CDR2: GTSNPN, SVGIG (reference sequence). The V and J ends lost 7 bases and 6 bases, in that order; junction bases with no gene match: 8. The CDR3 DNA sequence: TGTGCCTTTTCTTGGGACAGATATGAAAAACTGTTTTTT. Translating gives CAFSWDRYEKLFF.

CDR3 nucleotide sequence: TGTGCCAGCAGCTTAGTGGAGGGCACACGTGGCTACACCTTC. It is translated as CASSLVEGTRGYTF. This chain uses TRBV5-4 with TRBJ1-2; D unclear. In germline, CDR1 is SGHNT, CDR2 YYREEE (reference sequence). V lost 2 bases and J 7 bases, leaving 15 bases between the germline ends. The CDR3 loop spans 14 amino acids.

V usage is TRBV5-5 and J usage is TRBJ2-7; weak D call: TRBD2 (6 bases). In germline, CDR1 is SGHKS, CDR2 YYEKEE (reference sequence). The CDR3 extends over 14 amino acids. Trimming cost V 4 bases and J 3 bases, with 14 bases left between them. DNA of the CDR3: TGTGCCAGCAGCGGGAGGACATTGGACTACGAGCAGTACTTC. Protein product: CASSGRTLDYEQYF. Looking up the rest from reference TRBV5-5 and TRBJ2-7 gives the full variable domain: DAGVTQSPTHLIKTRGQQVTLRCSPISGHKSVSWYQQVLGQGPQFIFQYYEKEERGRGNFPDRFSARQFPNYSSELNVNALLLGDSALYLCASSGRTLDYEQYFGPGTRLTVT.

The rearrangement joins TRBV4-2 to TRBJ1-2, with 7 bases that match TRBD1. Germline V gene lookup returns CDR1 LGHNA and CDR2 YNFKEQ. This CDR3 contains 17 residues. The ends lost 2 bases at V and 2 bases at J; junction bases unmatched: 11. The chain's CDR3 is CASSQLSTGTLNYGYTF. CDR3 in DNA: TGTGCCAGCAGCCAATTATCGACAGGGACCCTGAACTATGGCTACACCTTC.

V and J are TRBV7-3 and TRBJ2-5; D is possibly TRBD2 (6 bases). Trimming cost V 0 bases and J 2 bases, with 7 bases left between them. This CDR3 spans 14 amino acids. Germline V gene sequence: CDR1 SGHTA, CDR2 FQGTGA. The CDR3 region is CASSLTGGQETQYF. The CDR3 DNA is TGTGCCAGCAGCTTAACCGGGGGACAAGAGACCCAGTACTTC.

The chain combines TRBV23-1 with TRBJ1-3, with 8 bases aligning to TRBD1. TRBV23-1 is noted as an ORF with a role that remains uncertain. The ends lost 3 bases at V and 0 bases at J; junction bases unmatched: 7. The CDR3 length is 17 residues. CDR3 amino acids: CASSHPDRGYSGNTIYF. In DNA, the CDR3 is TGCGCCAGCAGTCACCCTGACAGGGGATACTCTGGAAACACCATATATTTT.

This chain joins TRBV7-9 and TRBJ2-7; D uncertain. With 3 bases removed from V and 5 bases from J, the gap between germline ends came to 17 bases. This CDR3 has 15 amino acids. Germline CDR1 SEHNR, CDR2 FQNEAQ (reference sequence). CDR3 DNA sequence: TGTGCCAGCAGCTTCGCCCCAGGTGAGATCCACGAGCAGTACTTC. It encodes CASSFAPGEIHEQYF.

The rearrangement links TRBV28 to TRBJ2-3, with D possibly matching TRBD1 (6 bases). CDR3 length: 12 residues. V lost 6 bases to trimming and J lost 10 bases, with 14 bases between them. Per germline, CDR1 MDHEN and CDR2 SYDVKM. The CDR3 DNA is TGTGCCAGCAGGTCCCGGACAGTCGCGCAGTATTTT. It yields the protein CASRSRTVAQYF. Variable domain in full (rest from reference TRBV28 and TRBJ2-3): DVKVTQSSRYLVKRTGEKVFLECVQDMDHENMFWYRQDPGLGLRLIYFSYDVKMKEKGDIPEGYSVSREKKERFSLILESASTNQTSMYLCASRSRTVAQYFGPGTRLTVL.

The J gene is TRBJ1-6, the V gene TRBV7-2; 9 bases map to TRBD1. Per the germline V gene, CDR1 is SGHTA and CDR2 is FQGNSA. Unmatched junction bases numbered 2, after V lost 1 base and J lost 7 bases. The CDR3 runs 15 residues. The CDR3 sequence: CASSLVGQGNSPLHF. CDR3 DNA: TGTGCCAGCAGCTTAGTGGGACAGGGAAATTCACCCCTCCACTTT.

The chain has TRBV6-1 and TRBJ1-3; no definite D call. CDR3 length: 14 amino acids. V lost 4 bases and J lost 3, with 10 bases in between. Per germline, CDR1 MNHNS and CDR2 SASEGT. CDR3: CASSVRRGGNTIYF. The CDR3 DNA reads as TGTGCCAGCAGTGTCCGGAGAGGTGGAAACACCATATATTTT.

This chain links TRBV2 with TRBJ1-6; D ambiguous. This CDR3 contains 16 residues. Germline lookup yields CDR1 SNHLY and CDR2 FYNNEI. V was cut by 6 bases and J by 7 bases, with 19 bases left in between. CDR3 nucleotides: TGTGCCAGCAGCAGCGATCCCCGGGATCTAAATTCACCCCTCCACTTT. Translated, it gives CASSSDPRDLNSPLHF.

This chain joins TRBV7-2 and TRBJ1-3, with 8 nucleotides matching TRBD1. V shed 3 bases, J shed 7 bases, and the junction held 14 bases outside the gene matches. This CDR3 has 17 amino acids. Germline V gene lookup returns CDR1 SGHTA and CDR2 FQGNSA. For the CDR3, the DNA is TGTGCCAGCAGCTTTCGGACTTACAGGGGGGATCTGAACACCATATATTTT. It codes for CASSFRTYRGDLNTIYF.

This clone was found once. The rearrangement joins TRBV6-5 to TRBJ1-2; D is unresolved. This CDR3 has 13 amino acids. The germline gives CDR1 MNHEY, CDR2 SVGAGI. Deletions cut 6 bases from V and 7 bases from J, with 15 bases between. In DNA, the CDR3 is TGTGCCAGCAGGCGCGGCGACCGCGGTGGCTACACCTTC. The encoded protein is CASRRGDRGGYTF.

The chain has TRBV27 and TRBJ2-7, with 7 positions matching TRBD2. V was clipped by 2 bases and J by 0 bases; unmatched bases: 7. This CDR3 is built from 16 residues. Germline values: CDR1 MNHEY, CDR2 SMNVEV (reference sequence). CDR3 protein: CASSLLGLAASYEQYF. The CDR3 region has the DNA TGTGCCAGCAGTTTACTAGGGCTAGCGGCCTCCTACGAGCAGTACTTC.

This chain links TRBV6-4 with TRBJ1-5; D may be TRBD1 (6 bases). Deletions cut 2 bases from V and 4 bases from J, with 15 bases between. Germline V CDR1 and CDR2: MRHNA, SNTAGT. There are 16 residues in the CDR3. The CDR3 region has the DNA TGTGCCAGCAGTGACCCGGGGACACATGGGAATCAGCCCCAGCATTTT. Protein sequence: CASSDPGTHGNQPQHF.

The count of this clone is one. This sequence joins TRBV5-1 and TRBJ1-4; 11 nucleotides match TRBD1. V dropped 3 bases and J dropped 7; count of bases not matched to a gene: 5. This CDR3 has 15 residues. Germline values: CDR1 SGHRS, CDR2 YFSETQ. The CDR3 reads CASSSWTGGGEKLFF. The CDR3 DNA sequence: TGCGCCAGCAGCTCCTGGACAGGGGGCGGTGAAAAACTGTTTTTT.

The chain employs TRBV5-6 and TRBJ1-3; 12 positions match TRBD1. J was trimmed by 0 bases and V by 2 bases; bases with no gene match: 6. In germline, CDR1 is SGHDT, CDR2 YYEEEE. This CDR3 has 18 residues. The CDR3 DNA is TGTGCCAGCAGCTTACGGGACAGGGGGCACCGCTCTGGAAACACCATATATTTT. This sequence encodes CASSLRDRGHRSGNTIYF.

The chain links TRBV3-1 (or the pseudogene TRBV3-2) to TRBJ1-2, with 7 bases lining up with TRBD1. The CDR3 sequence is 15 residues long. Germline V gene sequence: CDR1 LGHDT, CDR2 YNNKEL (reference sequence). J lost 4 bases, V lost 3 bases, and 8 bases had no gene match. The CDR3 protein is CASSHSDRAAYGYTF. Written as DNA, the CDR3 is TGTGCCAGCAGCCATTCCGACAGGGCGGCCTATGGCTACACCTTC.